This T cell receptor (beta chain) was sequenced in a study of PD-L1 blockade in urothelial cancer. Study in general: It was at some point between 2013 and 2014 that patients started atezolizumab at 1,200 mg intravenously every 3 weeks. Patients arrived having already received 0 to 3 prior chemotherapy regimens. Per blood sample, T cells had a median of roughly 150,000. Study results and caveats: Blood clones associated with the tumor expanded more at 3 weeks in durable-benefit patients.

Regarding this clone: Antigen unknown.

Time point: pretreatment peripheral blood. V gave up 10 bases and J gave up 4 bases, with 14 bases separating them. Germline V gene lookup returns CDR1 MRHNA and CDR2 SNTAGT. CDR3 length: 12 amino acids. Clones were read by immunoSEQ multiplex PCR, and TCRdb kept only the in-frame ones, dropping some. The sample has 130,000 or so clones, roughly 80% seen once. V usage is TRBV6-4 and J usage is TRBJ2-7; the D gene is possibly TRBD2 (7 bases). This material consisted of PBMCs, taken around atezolizumab (anti-PD-L1) treatment. This TCR derives from a man between 45 and 60 years old with urothelial cancer. CDR3 sequence reads: CAKVGGEYEQYF. The DNA for the CDR3 is TGTGCCAAGGTAGGGGGGGAGTACGAGCAGTACTTC.